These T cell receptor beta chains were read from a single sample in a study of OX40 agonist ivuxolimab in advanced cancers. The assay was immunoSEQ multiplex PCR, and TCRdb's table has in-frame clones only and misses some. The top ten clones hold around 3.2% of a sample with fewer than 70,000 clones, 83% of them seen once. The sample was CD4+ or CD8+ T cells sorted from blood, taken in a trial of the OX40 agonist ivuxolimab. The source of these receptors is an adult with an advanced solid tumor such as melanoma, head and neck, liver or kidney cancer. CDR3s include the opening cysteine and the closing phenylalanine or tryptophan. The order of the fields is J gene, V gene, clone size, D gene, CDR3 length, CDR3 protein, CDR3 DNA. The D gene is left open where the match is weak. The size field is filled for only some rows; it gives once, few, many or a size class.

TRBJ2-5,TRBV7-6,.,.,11,CASSISETQYF,TGTGCCAGCAGCATAAGTGAGACCCAGTACTTC
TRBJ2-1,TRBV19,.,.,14,CASSPTGTYNEQFF,TGTGCCAGTAGTCCGACGGGGACCTACAATGAGCAGTTCTTC
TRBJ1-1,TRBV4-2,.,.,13,CASTPGTDPEAFF,TGTGCCAGCACCCCCGGGACGGACCCTGAAGCTTTCTTT
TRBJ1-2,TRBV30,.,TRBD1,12,CAWRQGTKGYTF,TGTGCCTGGAGACAGGGGACGAAGGGCTACACCTTC
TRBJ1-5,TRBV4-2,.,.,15,CASSQDGVGDQPQHF,TGTGCCAGCAGCCAGGACGGGGTTGGAGATCAGCCCCAGCATTTT
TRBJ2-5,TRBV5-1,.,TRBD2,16,CASSLAARGGQETQYF,TGCGCCAGCAGCTTGGCCGCGCGGGGGGGCCAAGAGACCCAGTACTTC
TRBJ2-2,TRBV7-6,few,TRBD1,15,CASSLGTGYTGELFF,TGTGCCAGCAGCTTAGGGACAGGGTACACCGGGGAGCTGTTTTTT
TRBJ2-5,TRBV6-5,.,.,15,CASSPWGGQGETQYF,TGTGCCAGCAGCCCTTGGGGGGGGCAAGGTGAGACCCAGTACTTC
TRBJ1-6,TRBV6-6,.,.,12,CASSYGHSPLHF,TGTGCCAGCAGTTACGGCCATTCACCCCTCCACTTT
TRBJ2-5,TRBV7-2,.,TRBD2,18,CASSRGTSGGTSRETQYF,TGTGCCAGCAGCCGAGGGACTAGCGGGGGGACCTCCCGGGAGACCCAGTACTTC
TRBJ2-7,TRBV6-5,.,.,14,CASSFDRGTYEQYF,TGTGCCAGCAGCTTTGACCGTGGGACCTACGAGCAGTACTTC
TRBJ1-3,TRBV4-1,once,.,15,CASSQVAGPGNTIYF,TGCGCCAGCAGCCAAGTGGCAGGTCCTGGAAACACCATATATTTT
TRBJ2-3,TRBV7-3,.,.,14,CASSPPGGADTQYF,TGTGCCAGCAGCCCGCCCGGGGGCGCAGATACGCAGTATTTT
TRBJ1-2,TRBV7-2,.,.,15,CASSLMAGVGYGYTF,TGTGCCAGCAGCTTAATGGCAGGGGTCGGCTATGGCTACACCTTC
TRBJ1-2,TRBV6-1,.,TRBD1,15,CASSGDRGRENGYTF,TGTGCCAGCAGTGGCGACAGGGGGCGCGAGAATGGCTACACCTTC
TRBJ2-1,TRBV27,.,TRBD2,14,CASSARLAGAEQFF,TGTGCCAGCAGTGCCAGACTAGCGGGGGCTGAGCAGTTCTTC
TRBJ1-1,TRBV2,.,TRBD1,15,CASSLAGGLNTEAFF,TGTGCCAGCAGTTTGGCAGGGGGCCTGAACACTGAAGCTTTCTTT
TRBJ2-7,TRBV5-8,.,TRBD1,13,CASTPTGTYEQYF,TGTGCCAGCACCCCGACAGGGACCTACGAGCAGTACTTC
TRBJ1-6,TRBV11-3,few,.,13,CASRWGSGSPLHF,TGTGCCAGCAGGTGGGGGAGCGGTTCACCCCTCCACTTT
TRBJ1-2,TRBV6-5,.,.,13,CASSSSWGNGYTF,TGTGCCAGCAGTTCCTCATGGGGCAATGGCTACACCTTC
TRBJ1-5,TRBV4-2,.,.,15,CASSQWGVAGQPQHF,TGTGCCAGCAGCCAGTGGGGCGTTGCGGGTCAGCCCCAGCATTTT
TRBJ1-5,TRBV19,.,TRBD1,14,CASSIGQGGQPQHF,TGTGCCAGTAGTATAGGACAGGGGGGTCAGCCCCAGCATTTT
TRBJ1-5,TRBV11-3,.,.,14,CASSLAGVGQPQHF,TGTGCCAGCAGCTTAGCAGGGGTAGGCCAGCCCCAGCATTTT
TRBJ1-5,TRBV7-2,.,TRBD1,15,CASSFLQGGNQPQHF,TGTGCCAGCAGCTTCCTCCAGGGGGGCAATCAGCCCCAGCATTTT
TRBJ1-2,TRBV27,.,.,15,CASSPSGRGDYGYTF,TGTGCCAGCAGTCCCTCTGGCAGAGGAGACTATGGCTACACCTTC
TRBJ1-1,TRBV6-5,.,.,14,CASSYRHKNTEAFF,TGTGCCAGCAGTTACCGACATAAGAACACTGAAGCTTTCTTT
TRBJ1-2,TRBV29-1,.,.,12,CSVVTGYMGYTF,TGCAGCGTTGTAACCGGCTATATGGGCTACACCTTC
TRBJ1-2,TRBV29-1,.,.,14,CSVEGESRGHGYTF,TGCAGCGTTGAAGGCGAGTCCCGAGGTCATGGCTACACCTTC
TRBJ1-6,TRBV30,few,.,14,CAWSQAFYNSPLHF,TGTGCCTGGAGCCAGGCCTTCTATAATTCACCCCTCCACTTT
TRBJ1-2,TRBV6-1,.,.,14,CASSDGGTNYGYTF,TGTGCCAGCAGTGATGGAGGGACTAACTATGGCTACACCTTC
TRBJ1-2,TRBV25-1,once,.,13,CASRLGGNYGYTF,TGTGCCAGCAGGTTAGGGGGGAACTATGGCTACACCTTC
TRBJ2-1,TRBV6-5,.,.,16,CASSYSPVLTYNEQFF,TGTGCCAGCAGTTACTCGCCAGTTCTTACCTACAATGAGCAGTTCTTC
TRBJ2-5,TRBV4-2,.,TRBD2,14,CASSTSGGEGTQYF,TGTGCCAGCAGCACTAGCGGGGGGGAGGGGACCCAGTACTTC
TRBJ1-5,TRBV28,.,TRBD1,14,CASTPDRHNQPQHF,TGTGCCAGCACCCCGGACAGGCACAATCAGCCCCAGCATTTT
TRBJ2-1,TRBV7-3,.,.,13,CASSLGQYNEQFF,TGTGCCAGCAGTTTGGGACAATACAATGAGCAGTTCTTC
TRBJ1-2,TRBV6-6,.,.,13,CASSYSEDLGYTF,TGTGCCAGCAGTTACTCCGAGGACCTTGGCTACACCTTC
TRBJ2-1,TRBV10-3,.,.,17,CAISDPLRILSGNEQFF,TGTGCCATCAGTGACCCGCTAAGGATACTCTCGGGCAATGAGCAGTTCTTC
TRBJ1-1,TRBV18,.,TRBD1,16,CASSPLSGQENTEAFF,TGTGCCAGCTCACCACTATCCGGACAGGAGAACACTGAAGCTTTCTTT
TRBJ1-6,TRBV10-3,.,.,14,CAISGGGYNSPLHF,TGTGCCATCAGCGGGGGGGGTTATAATTCACCCCTCCACTTT
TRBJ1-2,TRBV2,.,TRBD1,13,CASINDRAYGYTF,TGTGCCAGCATTAATGACAGGGCTTATGGCTACACCTTC
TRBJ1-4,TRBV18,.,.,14,CASSPGQYNEKLFF,TGTGCCAGCTCACCAGGGCAATACAATGAAAAACTGTTTTTT
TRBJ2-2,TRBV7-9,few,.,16,CASSGGTLGATGELFF,TGTGCCAGCAGCGGGGGGACTTTGGGGGCCACCGGGGAGCTGTTTTTT
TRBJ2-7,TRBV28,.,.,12,CASRSETYEQYF,TGTGCCAGCCGATCGGAGACCTACGAGCAGTACTTC
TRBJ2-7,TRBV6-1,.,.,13,CASRRDISYEQYF,TGTGCCAGCAGGAGGGATATTTCCTACGAGCAGTACTTC
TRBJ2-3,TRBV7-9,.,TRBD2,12,CASSRRGDTQYF,TGTGCCAGCAGCCGGCGGGGGGATACGCAGTATTTT
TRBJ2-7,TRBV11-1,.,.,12,CASSLLGHSQYF,TGTGCCAGCAGCTTATTAGGGCACTCCCAGTACTTC
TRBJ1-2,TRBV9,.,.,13,CASSAQTGGGYTF,TGTGCCAGCAGCGCCCAAACGGGGGGTGGCTACACCTTC
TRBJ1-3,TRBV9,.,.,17,CASSVAGEGLSGNTIYF,TGTGCCAGCAGCGTAGCTGGGGAGGGGCTCTCTGGAAACACCATATATTTT
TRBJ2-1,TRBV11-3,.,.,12,CASSSPGHEQFF,TGTGCCAGCAGCTCCCCCGGTCATGAGCAGTTCTTC
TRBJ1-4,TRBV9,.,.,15,CASSPQDASGEKLFF,TGTGCCAGCAGCCCCCAGGACGCCTCGGGTGAAAAACTGTTTTTT
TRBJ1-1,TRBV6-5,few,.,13,CASSYADNTEAFF,TGTGCCAGCAGTTACGCGGATAACACTGAAGCTTTCTTT
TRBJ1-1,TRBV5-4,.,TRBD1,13,CASRTGGRTEAFF,TGTGCCAGCAGGACAGGGGGTAGGACTGAAGCTTTCTTT
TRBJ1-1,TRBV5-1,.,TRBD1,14,CASSVTGTGREAFF,TGCGCCAGCAGCGTTACCGGGACAGGGAGAGAAGCTTTCTTT
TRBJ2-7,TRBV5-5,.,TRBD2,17,CASSLALAGGPAYEQYF,TGTGCCAGCAGCTTGGCTCTAGCGGGGGGTCCCGCCTACGAGCAGTACTTC
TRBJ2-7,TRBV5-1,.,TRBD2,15,CASSPPGTSGVEQYF,TGCGCCAGCAGCCCCCCCGGGACTAGCGGGGTCGAGCAGTACTTC
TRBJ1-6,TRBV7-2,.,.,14,CASSFQQANSPLHF,TGTGCCAGCAGCTTCCAACAGGCTAATTCACCCCTCCACTTT
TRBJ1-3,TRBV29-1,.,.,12,CSVYNSGNTIYF,TGCAGCGTTTACAACTCTGGAAACACCATATATTTT
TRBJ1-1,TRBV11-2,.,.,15,CASSPRWGGPTEAFF,TGTGCCAGCAGCCCCCGCTGGGGGGGGCCCACTGAAGCTTTCTTT
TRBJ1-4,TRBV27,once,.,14,CASSLRQLNEKLFF,TGTGCCAGCAGTTTAAGGCAGCTTAATGAAAAACTGTTTTTT